Included here is one T cell receptor (beta chain) sequence, with context. About 30,000 T cell genomes, or about 0.2 ug DNA, went into the sorted-subset replicate PCRs. Using immunoSEQ multiplex PCR, the repertoire was profiled, and TCRdb retains in-frame clones only, with some absent. This table has about 770,000 clones, about two thirds appearing once. The study separated CD4+ cells into CD45RA+ naive and CD45RA-negative memory subsets. The data derive from a study of shared clonotypes between healthy human individuals. Study-wide background: A couple of women and a few men aged 18 to 49 served as donors.

CDR3 length: 15 amino acids. The junction had 6 bases not matched to a gene; V was cut back by 5 bases and J by 0 bases. CDR1 is SGHTA, CDR2 FQGNSA, per germline. The sample consisted of memory CD4+ T cells sorted from blood. This sample's subset: CD45RA-negative fraction. This TCR came from a woman between 25 and 40 years old in good health. This chain connects TRBV7-2 to TRBJ2-7; 8 bases are shared with TRBD1. Here the CDR3 reads CASSEGGTGSYEQYF. The CDR3 coding sequence is TGTGCCAGCAGCGAAGGCGGGACAGGCTCCTACGAGCAGTACTTC.